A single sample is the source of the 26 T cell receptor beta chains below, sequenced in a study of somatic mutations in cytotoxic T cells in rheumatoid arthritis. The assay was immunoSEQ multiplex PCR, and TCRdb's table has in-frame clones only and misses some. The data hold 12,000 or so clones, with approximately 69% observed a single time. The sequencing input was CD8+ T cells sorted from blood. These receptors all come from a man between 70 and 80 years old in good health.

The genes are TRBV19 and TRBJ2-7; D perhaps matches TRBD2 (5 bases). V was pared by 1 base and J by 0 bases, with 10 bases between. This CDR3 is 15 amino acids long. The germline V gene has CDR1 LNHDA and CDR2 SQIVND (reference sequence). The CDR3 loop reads CASSIGGAFSYEQYF. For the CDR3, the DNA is TGTGCCAGTAGTATAGGGGGAGCCTTCTCCTACGAGCAGTACTTC.

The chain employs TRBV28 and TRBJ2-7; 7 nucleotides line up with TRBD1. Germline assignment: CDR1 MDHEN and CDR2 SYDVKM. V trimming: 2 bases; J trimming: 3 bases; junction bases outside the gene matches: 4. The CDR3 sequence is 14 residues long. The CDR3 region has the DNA TGTGCCAGCAGTTTAGGGACAGAGGTCTACGAGCAGTACTTC. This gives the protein CASSLGTEVYEQYF.

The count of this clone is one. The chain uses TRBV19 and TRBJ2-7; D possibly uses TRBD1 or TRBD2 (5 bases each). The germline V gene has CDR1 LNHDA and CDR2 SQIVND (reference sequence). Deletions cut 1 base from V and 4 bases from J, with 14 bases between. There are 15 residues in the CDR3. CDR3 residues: CASSIVAQGPYEQYF. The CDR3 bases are TGTGCCAGTAGTATAGTTGCGCAGGGACCGTACGAGCAGTACTTC. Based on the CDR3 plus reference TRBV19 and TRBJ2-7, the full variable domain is DGGITQSPKYLFRKEGQNVTLSCEQNLNHDAMYWYRQDPGQGLRLIYYSQIVNDFQKGDIAEGYSVSREKKESFPLTVTSAQKNPTAFYLCASSIVAQGPYEQYFGPGTRLTVT.

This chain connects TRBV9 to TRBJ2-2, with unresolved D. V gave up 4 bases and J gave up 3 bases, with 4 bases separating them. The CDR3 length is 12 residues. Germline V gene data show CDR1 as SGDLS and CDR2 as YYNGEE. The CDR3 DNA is TGTGCCAGCAGCTTGGACACCGGGGAGCTGTTTTTT. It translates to CASSLDTGELFF.

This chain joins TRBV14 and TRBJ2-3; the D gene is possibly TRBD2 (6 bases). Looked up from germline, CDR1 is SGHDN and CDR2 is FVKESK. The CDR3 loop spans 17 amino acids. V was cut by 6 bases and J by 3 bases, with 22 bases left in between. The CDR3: CASSPIAVGLGTDTQYF. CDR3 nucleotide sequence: TGTGCCAGCAGTCCGATAGCGGTCGGTCTAGGGACAGATACGCAGTATTTT.

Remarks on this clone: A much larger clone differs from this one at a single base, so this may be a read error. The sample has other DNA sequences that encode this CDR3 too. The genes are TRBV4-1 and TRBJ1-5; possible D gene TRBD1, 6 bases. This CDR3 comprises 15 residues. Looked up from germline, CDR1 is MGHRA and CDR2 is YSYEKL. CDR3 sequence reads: CASSQDVGGNQPQHF. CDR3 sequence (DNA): TGCGCCAGCAGCCAAGACGTCGGGGGCAACCAGCCCCAGCATTTT.

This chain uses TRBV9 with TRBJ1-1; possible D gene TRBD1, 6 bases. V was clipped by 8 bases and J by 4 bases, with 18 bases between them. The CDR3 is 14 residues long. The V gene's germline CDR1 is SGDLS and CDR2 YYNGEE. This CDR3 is CASKGGGAGTEAFF. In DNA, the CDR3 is TGTGCCAGTAAAGGTGGGGGGGCCGGCACTGAAGCTTTCTTT.

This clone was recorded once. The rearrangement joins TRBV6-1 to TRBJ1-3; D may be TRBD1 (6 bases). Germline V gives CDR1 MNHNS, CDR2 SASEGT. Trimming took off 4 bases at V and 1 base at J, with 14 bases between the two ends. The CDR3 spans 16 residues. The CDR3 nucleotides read TGTGCCAGCAGTGTGATACAGGGTACGTCTGGAAACACCATATATTTT. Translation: CASSVIQGTSGNTIYF.

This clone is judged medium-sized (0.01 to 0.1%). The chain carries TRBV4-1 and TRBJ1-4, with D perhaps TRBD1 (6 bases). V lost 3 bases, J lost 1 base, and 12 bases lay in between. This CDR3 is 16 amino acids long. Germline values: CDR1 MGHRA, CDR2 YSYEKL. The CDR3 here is CASSHTVQGTNEKLFF. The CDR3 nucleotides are TGCGCCAGCAGCCACACGGTACAGGGAACTAATGAAAAACTGTTTTTT.

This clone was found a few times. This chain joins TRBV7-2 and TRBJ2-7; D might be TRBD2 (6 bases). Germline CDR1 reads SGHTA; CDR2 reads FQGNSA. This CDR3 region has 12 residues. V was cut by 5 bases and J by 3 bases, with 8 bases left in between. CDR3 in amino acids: CASSVGGYEQYF. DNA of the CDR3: TGTGCCAGCAGCGTGGGGGGCTACGAGCAGTACTTC.

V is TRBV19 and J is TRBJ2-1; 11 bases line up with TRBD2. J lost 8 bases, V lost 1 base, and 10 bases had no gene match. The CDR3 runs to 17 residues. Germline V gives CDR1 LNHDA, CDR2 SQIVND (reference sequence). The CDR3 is CASSIVGWGTSGHEQFF. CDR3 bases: TGTGCCAGTAGTATAGTTGGGTGGGGGACTAGCGGCCATGAGCAGTTCTTC.

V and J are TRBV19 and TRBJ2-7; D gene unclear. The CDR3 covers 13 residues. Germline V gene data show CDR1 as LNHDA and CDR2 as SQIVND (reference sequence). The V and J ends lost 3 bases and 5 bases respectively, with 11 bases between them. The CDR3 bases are TGTGCCAGTAGTATCAGAACAGTTGACGAGCAGTACTTC. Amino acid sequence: CASSIRTVDEQYF. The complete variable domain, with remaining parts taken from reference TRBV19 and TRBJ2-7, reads DGGITQSPKYLFRKEGQNVTLSCEQNLNHDAMYWYRQDPGQGLRLIYYSQIVNDFQKGDIAEGYSVSREKKESFPLTVTSAQKNPTAFYLCASSIRTVDEQYFGPGTRLTVT.

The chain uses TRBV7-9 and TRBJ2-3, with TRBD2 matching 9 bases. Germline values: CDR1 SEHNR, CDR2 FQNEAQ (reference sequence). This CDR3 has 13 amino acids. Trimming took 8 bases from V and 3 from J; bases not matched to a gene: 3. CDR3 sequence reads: CASAGGLTDTQYF. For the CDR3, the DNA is TGTGCCAGCGCGGGGGGGCTAACAGATACGCAGTATTTT. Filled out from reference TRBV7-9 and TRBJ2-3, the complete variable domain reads DTGVSQNPRHKITKRGQNVTFRCDPISEHNRLYWYRQTLGQGPEFLTYFQNEAQLEKSRLLSDRFSAERPKGSFSTLEIQRTEQGDSAMYLCASAGGLTDTQYFGPGTRLTVL.

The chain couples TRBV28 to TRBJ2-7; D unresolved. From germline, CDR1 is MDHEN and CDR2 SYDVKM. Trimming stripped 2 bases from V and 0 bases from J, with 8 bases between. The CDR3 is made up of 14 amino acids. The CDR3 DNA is TGTGCCAGCAGTTTAGACCTGAGCTCCTACGAGCAGTACTTC. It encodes CASSLDLSSYEQYF.

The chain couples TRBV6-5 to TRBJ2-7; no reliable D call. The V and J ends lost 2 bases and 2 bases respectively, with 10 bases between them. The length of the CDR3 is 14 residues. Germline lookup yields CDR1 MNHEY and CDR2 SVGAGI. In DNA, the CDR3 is TGTGCCAGCAGTTACGCCGGACCCCCCTACGAGCAGTACTTC. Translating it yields CASSYAGPPYEQYF.

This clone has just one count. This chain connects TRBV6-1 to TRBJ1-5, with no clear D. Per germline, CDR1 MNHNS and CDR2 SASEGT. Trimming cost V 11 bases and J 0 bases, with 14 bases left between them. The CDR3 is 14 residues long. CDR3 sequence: CAARRTSSNQPQHF. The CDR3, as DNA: TGTGCCGCCCGGAGGACTTCTAGCAATCAGCCCCAGCATTTT.

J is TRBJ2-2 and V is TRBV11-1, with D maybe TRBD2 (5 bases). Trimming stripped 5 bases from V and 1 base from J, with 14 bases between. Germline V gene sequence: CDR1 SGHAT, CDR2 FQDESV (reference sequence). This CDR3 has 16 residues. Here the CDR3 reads CASSPPRAGNTGELFF. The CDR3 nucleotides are TGTGCCAGCAGCCCCCCGCGGGCGGGGAACACCGGGGAGCTGTTTTTT. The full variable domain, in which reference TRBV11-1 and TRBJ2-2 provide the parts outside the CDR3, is EAEVAQSPRYKITEKSQAVAFWCDPISGHATLYWYRQILGQGPELLVQFQDESVVDDSQLPKDRFSAERLKGVDSTLKIQPAELGDSAMYLCASSPPRAGNTGELFFGEGSRLTVL.

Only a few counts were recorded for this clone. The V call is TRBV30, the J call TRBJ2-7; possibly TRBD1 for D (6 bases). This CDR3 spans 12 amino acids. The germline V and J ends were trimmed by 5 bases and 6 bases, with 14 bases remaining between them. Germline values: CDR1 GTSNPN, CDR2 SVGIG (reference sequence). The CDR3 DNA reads TGTGCCTGGGCTTTAACAGGGCTCGAGCAGTACTTC. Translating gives CAWALTGLEQYF.

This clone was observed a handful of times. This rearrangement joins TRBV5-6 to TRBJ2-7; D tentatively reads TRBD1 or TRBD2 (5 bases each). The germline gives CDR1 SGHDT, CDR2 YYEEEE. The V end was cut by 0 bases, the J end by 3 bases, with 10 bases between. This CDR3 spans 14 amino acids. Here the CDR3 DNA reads TGTGCCAGCAGCTTGGGAGGGGACCACTACGAGCAGTACTTC. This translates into CASSLGGDHYEQYF.

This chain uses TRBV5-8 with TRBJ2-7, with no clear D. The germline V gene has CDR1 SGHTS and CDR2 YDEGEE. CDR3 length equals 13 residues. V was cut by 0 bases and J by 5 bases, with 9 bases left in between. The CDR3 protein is CASSLGPGNEQYF. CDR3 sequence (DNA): TGTGCCAGCAGCTTGGGACCTGGTAACGAGCAGTACTTC. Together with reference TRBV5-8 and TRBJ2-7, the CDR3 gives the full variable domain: EAGVTQSPTHLIKTRGQQATLRCSPISGHTSVYWYQQALGLGLQFLLWYDEGEERNRGNFPPRFSGRQFPNYSSELNVNALELEDSALYLCASSLGPGNEQYFGPGTRLTVT.

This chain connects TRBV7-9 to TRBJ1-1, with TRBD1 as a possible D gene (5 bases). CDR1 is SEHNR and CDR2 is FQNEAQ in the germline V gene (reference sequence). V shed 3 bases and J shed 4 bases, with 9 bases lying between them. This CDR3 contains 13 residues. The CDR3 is CASSFQGGTEAFF. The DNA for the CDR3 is TGTGCCAGCAGCTTCCAGGGAGGCACTGAAGCTTTCTTT.

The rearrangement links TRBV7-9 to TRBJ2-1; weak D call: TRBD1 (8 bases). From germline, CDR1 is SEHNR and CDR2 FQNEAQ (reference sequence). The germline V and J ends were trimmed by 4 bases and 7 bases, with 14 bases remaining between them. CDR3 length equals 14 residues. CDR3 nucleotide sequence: TGTGCCAGCAGCTGGGAGGGACAGGTGAATGAGCAGTTCTTC. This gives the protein CASSWEGQVNEQFF.

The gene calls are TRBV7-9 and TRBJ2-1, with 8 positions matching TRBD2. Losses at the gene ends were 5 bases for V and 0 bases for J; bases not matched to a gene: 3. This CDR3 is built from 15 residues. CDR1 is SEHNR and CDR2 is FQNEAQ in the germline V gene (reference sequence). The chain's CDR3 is CASSPSGSSYNEQFF. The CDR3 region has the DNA TGTGCCAGCAGCCCGAGCGGGAGCTCCTACAATGAGCAGTTCTTC. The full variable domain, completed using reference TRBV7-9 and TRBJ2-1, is DTGVSQNPRHKITKRGQNVTFRCDPISEHNRLYWYRQTLGQGPEFLTYFQNEAQLEKSRLLSDRFSAERPKGSFSTLEIQRTEQGDSAMYLCASSPSGSSYNEQFFGPGTRLTVL.

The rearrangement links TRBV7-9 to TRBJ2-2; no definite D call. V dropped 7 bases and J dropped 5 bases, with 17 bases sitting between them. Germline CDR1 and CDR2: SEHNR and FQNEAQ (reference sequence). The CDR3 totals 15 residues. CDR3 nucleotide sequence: TGTGCCAGCACCTCCCCTTGGGGTAGGACCGGGGAGCTGTTTTTT. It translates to CASTSPWGRTGELFF. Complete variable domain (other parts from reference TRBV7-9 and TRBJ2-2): DTGVSQNPRHKITKRGQNVTFRCDPISEHNRLYWYRQTLGQGPEFLTYFQNEAQLEKSRLLSDRFSAERPKGSFSTLEIQRTEQGDSAMYLCASTSPWGRTGELFFGEGSRLTVL.

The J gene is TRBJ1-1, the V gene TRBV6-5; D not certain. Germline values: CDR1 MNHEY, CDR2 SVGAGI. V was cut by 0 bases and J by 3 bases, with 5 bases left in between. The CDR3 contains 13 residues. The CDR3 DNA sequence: TGTGCCAGCAGTTACTCGTCGGACACTGAAGCTTTCTTT. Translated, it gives CASSYSSDTEAFF.

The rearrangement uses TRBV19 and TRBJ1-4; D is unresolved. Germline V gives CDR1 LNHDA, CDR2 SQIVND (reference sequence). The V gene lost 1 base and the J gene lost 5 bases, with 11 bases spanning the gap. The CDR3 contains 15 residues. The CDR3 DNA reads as TGTGCCAGTAGTATAGTGGCAGGCGGGAATGAAAAACTGTTTTTT. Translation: CASSIVAGGNEKLFF. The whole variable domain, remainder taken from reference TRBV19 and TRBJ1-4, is DGGITQSPKYLFRKEGQNVTLSCEQNLNHDAMYWYRQDPGQGLRLIYYSQIVNDFQKGDIAEGYSVSREKKESFPLTVTSAQKNPTAFYLCASSIVAGGNEKLFFGSGTQLSVL.